These T cell receptor beta chains were read from a single sample in a study of blood T cell repertoires in COVID-19. Profiling relied on immunoSEQ multiplex PCR, and the TCRdb table lists in-frame clones only, not all of them. The table records a few hundred thousand clones, 85% of them present only once. Source material: peripheral blood. These receptors were taken from a woman aged 18-35 years with acute or convalescent COVID-19. CDR3s include the opening cysteine and the closing phenylalanine or tryptophan. Fields, in order: J gene, D gene, clone size, V gene, CDR3 DNA, CDR3 protein. The D gene is left open where the match is weak. Rows give clone size only sometimes, using once, few, many, or a class for an expanded clone.

>TRBJ1-6|TRBD1|NA|TRBV5-1
TGCGCCAGCAGCAACGACAGGGATTCACCCCTCCACTTT
CASSNDRDSPLHF
>TRBJ1-1|TRBD1|once|TRBV11-3
TGTGCCAGCAGCCTCGGGACAGAAGGCACTGAAGCTTTCTTT
CASSLGTEGTEAFF
>TRBJ1-2|TRBD1|many|TRBV28
TGTGCCAGCAGTTTATTCCATACGGGACAGGGGCATGGCTACACCTTC
CASSLFHTGQGHGYTF
>TRBJ2-3|NA|NA|TRBV28
TGTGCCAGCAGACCTTCTAGGACAGATACGCAGTATTTT
CASRPSRTDTQYF
>TRBJ2-2|NA|NA|TRBV12-5
TGTGCTAGTGGTTTGGCGACAAACGCGAACACCGGGGAGCTGTTTTTT
CASGLATNANTGELFF
>TRBJ2-7|TRBD1|NA|TRBV27
TGTGCCAGCACTATTCGCCGACAGGGGTCCTACGAGCAGTACTTC
CASTIRRQGSYEQYF
>TRBJ2-7|TRBD2|NA|TRBV4-2
TGTGCCAGCAGCCAAGATATGGCTAGCGGGGGTAAATCCTACGAGCAGTACTTC
CASSQDMASGGKSYEQYF
>TRBJ2-1|TRBD2|NA|TRBV4-1
TGCGCCAGCAGAGAAGAGGGGGCTACTAGCGGGAGCAACAATGAGCAGTTCTTC
CASREEGATSGSNNEQFF
>TRBJ2-7|NA|NA|TRBV6-5
TGTGCCAGCAGTTACTCGTACAGGAGCTCCTACGAGCAGTACTTC
CASSYSYRSSYEQYF
>TRBJ2-2|NA|NA|TRBV2
TGTGCCAGCAACCCTTCCCAAGACACCGGAAACACCGGGGAGCTGTTTTTT
CASNPSQDTGNTGELFF
>TRBJ1-2|NA|NA|TRBV19
TGTGCCAGTACCCAGGTTGGCGCCTGGAATGGCTACACCTTC
CASTQVGAWNGYTF
>TRBJ1-4|NA|NA|TRBV9
TGTGCCAGCAGCAGAGATAGGAGGGGAGGTGAAAAACTGTTTTTT
CASSRDRRGGEKLFF